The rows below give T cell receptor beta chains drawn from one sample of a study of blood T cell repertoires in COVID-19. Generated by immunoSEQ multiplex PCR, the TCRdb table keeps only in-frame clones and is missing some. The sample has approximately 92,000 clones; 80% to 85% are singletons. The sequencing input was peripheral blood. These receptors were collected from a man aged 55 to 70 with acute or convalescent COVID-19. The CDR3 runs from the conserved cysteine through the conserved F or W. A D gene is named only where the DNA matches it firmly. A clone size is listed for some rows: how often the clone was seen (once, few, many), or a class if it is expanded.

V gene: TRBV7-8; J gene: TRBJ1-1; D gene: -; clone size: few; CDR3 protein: CASSPLGYSTNTEAFF; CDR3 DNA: TGTGCCAGCAGCCCGCTCGGTTACTCAACGAACACTGAAGCTTTCTTT
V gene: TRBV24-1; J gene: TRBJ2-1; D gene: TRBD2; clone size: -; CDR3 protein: CATSDPIAGGGNEQFF; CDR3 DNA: TGTGCCACCAGTGATCCAATAGCGGGAGGGGGTAATGAGCAGTTCTTC
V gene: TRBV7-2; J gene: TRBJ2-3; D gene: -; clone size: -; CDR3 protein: CASSFLGADTQYF; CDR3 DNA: TGTGCCAGCAGCTTTTTGGGGGCGGATACGCAGTATTTT
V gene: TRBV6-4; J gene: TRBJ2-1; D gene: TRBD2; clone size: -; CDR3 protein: CASSPGTSENNEQFF; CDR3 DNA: TGTGCCAGCAGCCCCGGGACTAGCGAAAACAATGAGCAGTTCTTC
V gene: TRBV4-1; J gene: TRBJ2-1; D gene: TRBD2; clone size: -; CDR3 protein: CASSQAQTSGSYNEQFF; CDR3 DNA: TGCGCCAGCAGCCAAGCTCAGACTAGCGGATCCTACAATGAGCAGTTCTTC
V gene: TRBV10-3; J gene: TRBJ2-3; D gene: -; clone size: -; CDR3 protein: CAISDGRGKSDTQYF; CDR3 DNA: TGTGCCATCAGTGACGGCAGGGGTAAATCAGATACGCAGTATTTT
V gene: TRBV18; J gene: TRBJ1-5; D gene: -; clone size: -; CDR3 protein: CASSPEQGPQHF; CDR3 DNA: TGTGCCAGCTCACCCGAACAGGGACCCCAGCATTTT
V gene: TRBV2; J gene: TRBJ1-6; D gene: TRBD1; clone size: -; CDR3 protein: CASNSQGQGANSPLHF; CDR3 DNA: TGTGCCAGCAACTCCCAGGGCCAGGGGGCTAATTCACCCCTCCACTTT
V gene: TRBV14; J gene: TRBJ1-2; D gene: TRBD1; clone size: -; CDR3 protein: CASSLTGDRANYGYTF; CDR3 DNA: TGTGCCAGCAGCCTCACTGGGGACAGAGCTAACTATGGCTACACCTTC
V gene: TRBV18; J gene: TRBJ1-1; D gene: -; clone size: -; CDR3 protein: CASSPRAQVPNTEAFF; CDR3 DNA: TGTGCCAGCTCACCCCGTGCACAGGTCCCGAACACTGAAGCTTTCTTT
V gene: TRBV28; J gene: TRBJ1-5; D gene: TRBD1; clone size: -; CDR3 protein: CASRSGTGNNQPQHF; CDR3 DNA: TGTGCCAGCAGGTCCGGGACAGGGAACAATCAGCCCCAGCATTTT
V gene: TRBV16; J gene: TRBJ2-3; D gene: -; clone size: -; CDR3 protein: CASSQSASTDTQYF; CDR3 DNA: TGTGCCAGCAGCCAATCCGCGAGCACAGATACGCAGTATTTT
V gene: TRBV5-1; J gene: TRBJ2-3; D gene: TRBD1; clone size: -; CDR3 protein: CASRRDSGADTQYF; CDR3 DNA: TGCGCCAGCCGCAGGGACAGTGGGGCAGATACGCAGTATTTT
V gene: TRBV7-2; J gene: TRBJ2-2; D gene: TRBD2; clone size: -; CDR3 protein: CASSSFPGLASLGTGELFF; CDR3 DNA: TGTGCCAGCAGCTCATTTCCGGGACTAGCGTCCCTAGGAACCGGGGAGCTGTTTTTT
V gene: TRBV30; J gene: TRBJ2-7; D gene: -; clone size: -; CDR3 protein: CASRSYEQYF; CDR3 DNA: TGTGCCTCTCGGAGCTACGAGCAGTACTTC
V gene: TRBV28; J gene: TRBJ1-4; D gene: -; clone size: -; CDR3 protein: CASSFTGTNEKLFF; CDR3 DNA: TGTGCCAGCAGTTTTACGGGAACTAATGAAAAACTGTTTTTT
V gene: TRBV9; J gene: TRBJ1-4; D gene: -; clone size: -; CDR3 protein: CASSVGGRVLEKLFF; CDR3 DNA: TGTGCCAGCAGCGTAGGTGGGAGGGTTCTTGAAAAACTGTTTTTT
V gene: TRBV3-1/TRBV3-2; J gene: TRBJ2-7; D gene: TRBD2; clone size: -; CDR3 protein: CASSLLAGAYEQYF; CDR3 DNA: TGTGCCAGCAGCCTACTAGCGGGGGCCTACGAGCAGTACTTC
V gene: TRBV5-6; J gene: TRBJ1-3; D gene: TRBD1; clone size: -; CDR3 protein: CASSPEPTGNTGNTIYF; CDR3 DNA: TGTGCCAGCAGCCCCGAACCGACAGGGAACACTGGAAACACCATATATTTT
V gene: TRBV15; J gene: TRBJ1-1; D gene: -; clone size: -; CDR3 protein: CATSRDRGNTEAFF; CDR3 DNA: TGTGCCACCAGCAGAGACAGGGGAAACACTGAAGCTTTCTTT
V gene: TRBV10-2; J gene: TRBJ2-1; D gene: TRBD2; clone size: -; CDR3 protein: CASSGLAGRPYNEQFF; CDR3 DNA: TGCGCCAGCAGTGGCCTAGCGGGGAGACCTTACAATGAGCAGTTCTTC
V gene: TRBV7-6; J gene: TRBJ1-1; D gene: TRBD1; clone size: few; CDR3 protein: CASSLGDRGNTEAFF; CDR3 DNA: TGTGCCAGCAGCTTAGGGGACAGGGGGAACACTGAAGCTTTCTTT
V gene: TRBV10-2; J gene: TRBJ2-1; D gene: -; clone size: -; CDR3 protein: CASGATENEQFF; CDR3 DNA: TGCGCCAGCGGGGCGACCGAAAATGAGCAGTTCTTC
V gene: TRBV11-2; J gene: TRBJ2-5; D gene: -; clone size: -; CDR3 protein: CASSLVAGETQYF; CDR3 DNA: TGTGCCAGCAGCTTAGTTGCAGGAGAGACCCAGTACTTC
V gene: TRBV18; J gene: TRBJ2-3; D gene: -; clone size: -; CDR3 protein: CASSPPIGISDTQYF; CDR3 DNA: TGTGCCAGCTCACCACCGATCGGGATCTCAGATACGCAGTATTTT
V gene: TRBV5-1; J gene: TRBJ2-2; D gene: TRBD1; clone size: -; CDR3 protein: CASSLVRTDRGYFGTGELFF; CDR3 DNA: TGCGCCAGCAGCTTGGTTAGGACAGACAGGGGGTATTTCGGGACCGGGGAGCTGTTTTTT
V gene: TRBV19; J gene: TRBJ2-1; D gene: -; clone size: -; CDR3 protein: CASSIGGASEVTYNEQFF; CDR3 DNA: TGTGCCAGTAGTATTGGGGGGGCTAGCGAAGTTACCTACAATGAGCAGTTCTTC
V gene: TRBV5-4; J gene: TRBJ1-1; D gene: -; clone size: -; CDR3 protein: CASSQTENTEAFF; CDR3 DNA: TGTGCCAGCAGTCAGACAGAGAACACTGAAGCTTTCTTT
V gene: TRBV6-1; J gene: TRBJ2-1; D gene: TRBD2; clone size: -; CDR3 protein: CASSEKSGGNNEQFF; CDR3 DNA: TGTGCCAGCAGTGAAAAGAGCGGGGGTAACAATGAGCAGTTCTTC
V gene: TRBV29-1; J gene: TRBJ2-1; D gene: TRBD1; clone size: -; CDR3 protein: CSARWTGNYNEQFF; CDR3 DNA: TGCAGCGCTAGATGGACAGGGAACTACAATGAGCAGTTCTTC
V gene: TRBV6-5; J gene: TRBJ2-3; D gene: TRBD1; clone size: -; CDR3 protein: CASRKGASADTQYF; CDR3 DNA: TGTGCCAGCAGGAAGGGGGCCTCTGCCGATACGCAGTATTTT
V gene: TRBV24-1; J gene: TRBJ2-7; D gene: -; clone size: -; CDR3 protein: CATQAGRGLWSTVPVYEQYF; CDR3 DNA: TGTGCCACCCAGGCCGGACGGGGATTGTGGAGTACTGTGCCGGTCTACGAGCAGTACTTC
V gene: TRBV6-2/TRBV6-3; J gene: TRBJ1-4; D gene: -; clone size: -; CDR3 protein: CASSPLPRVPRANEKLFF; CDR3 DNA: TGTGCCAGCAGCCCGTTACCGAGGGTCCCGAGGGCTAATGAAAAACTGTTTTTT
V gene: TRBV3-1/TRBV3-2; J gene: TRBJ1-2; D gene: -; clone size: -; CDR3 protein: CASSQVPGGYGYTF; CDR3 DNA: TGTGCCAGCAGCCAAGTCCCAGGTGGCTATGGCTACACCTTC
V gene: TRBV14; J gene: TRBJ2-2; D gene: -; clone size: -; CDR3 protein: CASSHTTNTGELFF; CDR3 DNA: TGTGCCAGCAGCCATACAACGAACACCGGGGAGCTGTTTTTT
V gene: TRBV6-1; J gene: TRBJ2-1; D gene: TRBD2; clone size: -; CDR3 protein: CASSEAGTSGYNEQFF; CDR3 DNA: TGTGCCAGCAGTGAAGCAGGGACTAGCGGCTACAATGAGCAGTTCTTC
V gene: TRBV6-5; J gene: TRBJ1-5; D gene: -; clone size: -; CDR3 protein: CASSYSPGRNQPQHF; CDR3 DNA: TGTGCCAGCAGTTACTCGCCCGGGAGGAATCAGCCCCAGCATTTT
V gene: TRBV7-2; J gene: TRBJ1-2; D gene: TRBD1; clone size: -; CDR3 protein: CASSLGRGQGHGYTF; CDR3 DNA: TGTGCCAGCAGCTTAGGGAGGGGACAGGGTCATGGCTACACCTTC
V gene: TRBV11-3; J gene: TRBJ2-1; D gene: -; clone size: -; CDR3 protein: CASSRLTLYNEQFF; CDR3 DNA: TGTGCCAGCAGCCGACTGACCTTATACAATGAGCAGTTCTTC
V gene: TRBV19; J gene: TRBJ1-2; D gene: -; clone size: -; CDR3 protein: CASMGPNYGYTF; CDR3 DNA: TGTGCCAGTATGGGCCCTAACTATGGCTACACCTTC
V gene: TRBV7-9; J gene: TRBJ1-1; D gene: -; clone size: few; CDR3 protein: CASSLQGQYTEAFF; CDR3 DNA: TGTGCCAGCAGCTTACAGGGTCAATACACTGAAGCTTTCTTT
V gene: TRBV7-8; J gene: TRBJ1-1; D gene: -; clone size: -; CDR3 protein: CASSLFEDTEAFF; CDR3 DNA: TGTGCCAGCAGCTTATTCGAGGACACTGAAGCTTTCTTT
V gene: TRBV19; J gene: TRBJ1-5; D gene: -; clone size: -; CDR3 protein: CASSIVGETNQPQHF; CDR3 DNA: TGTGCCAGTAGTATAGTAGGGGAAACCAATCAGCCCCAGCATTTT
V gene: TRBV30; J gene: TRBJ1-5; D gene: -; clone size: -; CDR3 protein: CACRTSGDIVYSNQPQHF; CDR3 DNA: TGTGCCTGTCGTACCTCAGGGGATATAGTATATAGCAATCAGCCCCAGCATTTT
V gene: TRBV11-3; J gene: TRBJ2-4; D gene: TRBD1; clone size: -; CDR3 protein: CASSPGMRDRGDIQYF; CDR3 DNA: TGTGCCAGCAGCCCTGGGATGCGGGACAGGGGCGACATTCAGTACTTC
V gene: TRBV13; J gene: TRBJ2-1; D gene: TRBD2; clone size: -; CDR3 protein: CASSFLAGALRDEQFF; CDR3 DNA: TGTGCCAGCAGCTTTCTAGCGGGCGCATTGAGGGATGAGCAGTTCTTC
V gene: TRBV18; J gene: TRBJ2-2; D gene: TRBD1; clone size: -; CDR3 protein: CASSSGTGGRTGELFF; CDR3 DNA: TGTGCCAGCTCGTCCGGGACAGGGGGCCGCACCGGGGAGCTGTTTTTT
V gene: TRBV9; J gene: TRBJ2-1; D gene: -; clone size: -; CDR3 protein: CASSVVGRGSYNEQFF; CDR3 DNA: TGTGCCAGCAGCGTAGTTGGCAGGGGCTCCTACAATGAGCAGTTCTTC
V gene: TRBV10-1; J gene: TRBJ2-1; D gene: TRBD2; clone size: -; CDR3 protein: CASSEAGVGGEQFF; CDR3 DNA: TGCGCCAGCAGTGAAGCGGGAGTAGGAGGTGAGCAGTTCTTC
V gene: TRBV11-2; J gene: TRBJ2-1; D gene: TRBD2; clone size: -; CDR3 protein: CASSVTSGNNEQFF; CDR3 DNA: TGTGCCAGCAGCGTTACTAGCGGGAACAATGAGCAGTTCTTC